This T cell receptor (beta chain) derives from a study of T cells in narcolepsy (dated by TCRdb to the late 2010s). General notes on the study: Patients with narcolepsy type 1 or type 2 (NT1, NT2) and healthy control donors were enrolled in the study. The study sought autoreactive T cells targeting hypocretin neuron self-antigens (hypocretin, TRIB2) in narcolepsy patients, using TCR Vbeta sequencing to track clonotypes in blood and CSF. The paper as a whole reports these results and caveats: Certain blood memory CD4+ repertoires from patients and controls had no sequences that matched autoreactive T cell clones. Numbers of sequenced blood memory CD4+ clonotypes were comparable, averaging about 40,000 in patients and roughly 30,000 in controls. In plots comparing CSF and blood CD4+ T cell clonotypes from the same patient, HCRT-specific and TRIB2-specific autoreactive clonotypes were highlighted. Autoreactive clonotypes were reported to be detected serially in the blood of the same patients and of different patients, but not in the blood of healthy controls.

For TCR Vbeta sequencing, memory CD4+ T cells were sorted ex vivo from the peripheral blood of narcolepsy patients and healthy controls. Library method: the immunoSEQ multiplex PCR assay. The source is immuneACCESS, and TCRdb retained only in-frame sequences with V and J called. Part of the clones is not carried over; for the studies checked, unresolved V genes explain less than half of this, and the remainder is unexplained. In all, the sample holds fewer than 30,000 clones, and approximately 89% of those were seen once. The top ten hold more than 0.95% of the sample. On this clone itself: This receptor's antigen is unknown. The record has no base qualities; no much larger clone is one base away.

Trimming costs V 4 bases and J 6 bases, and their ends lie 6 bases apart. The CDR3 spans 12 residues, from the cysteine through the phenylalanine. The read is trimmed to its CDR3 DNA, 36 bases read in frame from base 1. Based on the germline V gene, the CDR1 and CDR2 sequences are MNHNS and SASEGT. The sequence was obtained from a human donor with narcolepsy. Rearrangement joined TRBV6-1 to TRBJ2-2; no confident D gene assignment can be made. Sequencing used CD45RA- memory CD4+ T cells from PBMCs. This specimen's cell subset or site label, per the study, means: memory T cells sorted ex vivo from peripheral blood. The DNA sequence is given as TGTGCCAGCAGTGTAGGCCCCGGGGAGCTGTTTTTT. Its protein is CASSVGPGELFF.